Listed here are 13 T cell receptor beta chains from one sample, sequenced in a study of beta chain features in type 1 diabetes. Study conclusions and caveats: Type 1 diabetes patients had moderately but significantly shorter TCRB CDR3s in all four CD4+ subsets.

These TCRs are of unknown antigen specificity. Since all of the isolated RNA was reverse transcribed, expressed TCRB transcripts were what got sequenced. TCRdb's table, derived via immunoSEQ multiplex PCR, lists solely in-frame clones and lacks some. The profile shows some 130,000 clones, approximately 10% of them singletons. The source material was central memory CD4+ T cells from blood. These receptors were collected from a man aged 25-40 years with type 1 diabetes.

This clone was observed a handful of times. The rearrangement joins TRBV4-3 to TRBJ2-5; 10 bases fit TRBD2. CDR3 length: 16 amino acids. J lost 7 bases, V lost 2 bases, and 10 bases had no gene match. CDR1 LGHNA and CDR2 YSLEER come from the germline V gene. CDR3 sequence (DNA): TGCGCCAGCAGCCAAAGTAGCGGGGGGACATTCGGGACCCAGTACTTC. Its protein is CASSQSSGGTFGTQYF.

This clone was detected only a few times. The chain has TRBV11-2 and TRBJ2-7; 8 bases line up with TRBD1. The CDR3 consists of 14 residues. With V trimmed by 3 bases and J by 3 bases, 4 bases remained unmatched. Germline V gene lookup returns CDR1 SGHAT and CDR2 FQNNGV. CDR3 protein: CASSFDRGIYEQYF. DNA for the CDR3: TGTGCCAGCAGCTTCGACAGGGGTATCTACGAGCAGTACTTC.

This clone was recorded a few times. The chain carries TRBV11-2 and TRBJ2-1; TRBD2 matches at 7 bases. After removal of 7 bases from V and 4 bases from J, the junction contained 16 bases not matched to a gene. The CDR3 covers 17 residues. Germline V CDR1 and CDR2: SGHAT, FQNNGV. The CDR3 nucleotides read TGTGCCAGCACCAACCCCCAGGTTGTAGCGGGTTACAATGAGCAGTTCTTC. Translated, it gives CASTNPQVVAGYNEQFF.

V is TRBV7-9 and J is TRBJ2-2; 8 bases are a match to TRBD1. Germline CDR1 is SEHNR and CDR2 is FQNEAQ (reference sequence). V was pared by 5 bases and J by 6 bases, with 5 bases of the junction left unmatched. There are 14 residues in the CDR3. The CDR3 coding sequence is TGTGCCAGCAGCATCCAGGGGGCCGCCGGGGAGCTGTTTTTT. Amino acid sequence: CASSIQGAAGELFF.

V gene TRBV7-2 combines with J gene TRBJ2-3; D unclear. CDR3 length: 15 amino acids. Germline values: CDR1 SGHTA, CDR2 FQGNSA. V was cut by 5 bases and J by 4 bases, with 16 bases left in between. CDR3 sequence (DNA): TGTGCCAGCAGCCCATCTTTCTCTCGCGCAGATACGCAGTATTTT. Translating it yields CASSPSFSRADTQYF.

This clone was detected only a few times. The junction differs from germline at one of its ends, possibly a read error. The chain carries TRBV7-7 and TRBJ2-7; no clear D gene. CDR1 and CDR2 (germline): SSHAT, FNYEAQ (reference sequence). The CDR3 extends over 13 amino acids. CDR3 DNA: TGTGCTAGCAGCTTAGGGCCGTCCAACGAGCAGTACTTC. Its protein product is CASSLGPSNEQYF.

A few counts support this clone. The chain recombines TRBV7-2 with TRBJ1-1; D gene ambiguous. Trimming cost V 5 bases and J 5 bases, with 12 bases left between them. This CDR3 contains 13 residues. Germline CDR1 reads SGHTA; CDR2 reads FQGNSA. CDR3 protein: CASSPVPGTEAFF. DNA for the CDR3: TGTGCCAGCAGCCCAGTCCCGGGGACTGAAGCTTTCTTT.

This clone was detected a few times. This sample includes further DNA sequences coding for the same CDR3. The V gene is TRBV18, the J gene TRBJ1-3, with D uncertain. From germline, CDR1 is KGHSH and CDR2 LQKENI. This CDR3 has 14 residues. V lost 2 bases, J lost 0 bases, and 5 bases lay in between. DNA for the CDR3: TGTGCCAGCTCACCAGCAGACTCTGGAAACACCATATATTTT. Its protein product is CASSPADSGNTIYF.

This clone was detected a few times. The V gene is TRBV5-6, the J gene TRBJ2-7; 7 bases are a match to TRBD2. The CDR3 has 16 amino acids. CDR1 and CDR2 from the germline V gene are SGHDT and YYEEEE. V lost 3 bases to trimming and J lost 1 base; unmatched junction nucleotides: 10. The DNA of the CDR3 is TGTGCCAGCAGCTACGCGGGAGACACAACTTCCTACGAGCAGTACTTC. This translates into CASSYAGDTTSYEQYF.

This clone was detected only a few times. The chain carries TRBV4-2 and TRBJ1-5, with D possibly TRBD1 on 5 matching bases. With 0 bases removed from V and 4 bases from J, the gap between germline ends came to 16 bases. This CDR3 comprises 17 residues. Looked up from germline, CDR1 is LGHNA and CDR2 is YNFKEQ. The CDR3 here is CASSQDRVTEWNQPQHF. For the CDR3, the DNA is TGTGCCAGCAGCCAAGACAGGGTAACGGAGTGGAATCAGCCCCAGCATTTT.

This clone occurred a few times. The chain couples TRBV9 to TRBJ2-2, with D uncertain. Germline CDR1 is SGDLS and CDR2 is YYNGEE. With 0 bases removed from V and 4 bases from J, the gap between germline ends came to 10 bases. The CDR3 is made up of 15 amino acids. The CDR3 nucleotides are TGTGCCAGCAGCGTAGCTAATTATGTCACCGGGGAGCTGTTTTTT. This codes for CASSVANYVTGELFF.

This chain connects TRBV9 to TRBJ1-3; D uncertain. Germline CDR1 is SGDLS and CDR2 is YYNGEE. V was trimmed by 4 bases and J by 1 base, leaving 12 bases between them. CDR3 length equals 15 residues. CDR3 nucleotide sequence: TGTGCCAGCAGCCCTAGAACGGGTTCTGGAAACACCATATATTTT. This encodes CASSPRTGSGNTIYF.

As for this clone: A junction boundary mismatches the germline segment, possibly from a read error. V is TRBV5-6 and J is TRBJ1-2; D uncertain. This CDR3 region has 12 residues. In germline, CDR1 is SGHDT, CDR2 YYEEEE. CDR3 sequence reads: CASSLATRTPIF. DNA for the CDR3: TGTGCCAGCAGCTTGGCAACGCGTACCCCTATCTTC.